A single sample is the source of the 21 T cell receptor beta chains below, sequenced in a study of blood T cell repertoires in COVID-19. Using immunoSEQ multiplex PCR, the repertoire was profiled, and TCRdb retains in-frame clones only, with some absent. The top ten hold approximately 5% of the sample, which has 59,000 or so clones, around 78% seen once. The specimen was peripheral blood. These receptor sequences come from a human donor in a cohort sampled during active COVID-19.

This chain joins TRBV30 and TRBJ1-4; D is unclear. Germline assignment: CDR1 GTSNPN and CDR2 SVGIG (reference sequence). The CDR3 length is 14 residues. V was shortened by 4 bases and J by 3 bases, with 12 bases between the two germline ends. CDR3 coding DNA: TGTGCCTGGACTACCGGGTCCGCTAATGAAAAACTGTTTTTT. Its translation: CAWTTGSANEKLFF. Based on the CDR3 plus reference TRBV30 and TRBJ1-4, the full variable domain is SQTIHQWPATLVQPVGSPLSLECTVEGTSNPNLYWYRQAAGRGLQLLFYSVGIGQISSEVPQNLSASRPQDRQFILSSKKLLLSDSGFYLCAWTTGSANEKLFFGSGTQLSVL.

The gene calls are TRBV7-8 and TRBJ2-7; a possible D gene is TRBD1 (6 bases). Germline V lookup: CDR1 SGHVS, CDR2 FQNEAQ. V lost 5 bases and J 6 bases, leaving 17 bases between the germline ends. The CDR3 has 14 residues. The CDR3 region has the DNA TGTGCCAGCAGCCTCTTACAGGGATCGGGCGAGCAGTACTTC. It specifies CASSLLQGSGEQYF.

J is TRBJ2-1 and V is TRBV6-2 or TRBV6-3; 10 positions agree with TRBD2. Germline CDR1 and CDR2: MNHEY and SVGEGT. The V and J ends lost 6 bases and 4 bases, in that order; junction bases with no gene match: 6. CDR3 length: 15 residues. CDR3 sequence reads: CASSLSGGTYNEQFF. CDR3 in DNA: TGTGCCAGCAGCCTTAGCGGGGGGACGTACAATGAGCAGTTCTTC.

The chain combines TRBV10-3 with TRBJ1-5, with a possible D match to TRBD1 (5 bases). Trimming left V 9 bases short and J 3 bases short, with 15 bases between. CDR3 length: 14 residues. Germline loops: CDR1 ENHRY, CDR2 SYGVKD. DNA of the CDR3: TGTGCCATAGGTCATGGGGGGGACAATCAGCCCCAGCATTTT. Amino acids: CAIGHGGDNQPQHF.

J is TRBJ1-6 and V is TRBV7-2; D is possibly TRBD1 (5 bases). The CDR3 is 16 amino acids. Germline CDR1 SGHTA, CDR2 FQGNSA. V dropped 5 bases and J dropped 6 bases, with 17 bases sitting between them. The CDR3 DNA is TGTGCCAGCAGCCGCCAAGGGGCCGTGGGTAATTCACCCCTCCACTTT. Residues: CASSRQGAVGNSPLHF.

This sequence joins TRBV18 and TRBJ1-1, with 9 positions matching TRBD1. This CDR3 is 17 amino acids long. Trimming cost V 0 bases and J 1 base; bases outside gene matches: 6. Germline values: CDR1 KGHSH, CDR2 LQKENI. This chain's CDR3 is CASSPPGTGRGNTEAFF. CDR3 nucleotide sequence: TGTGCCAGCTCACCACCCGGGACAGGGAGGGGGAACACTGAAGCTTTCTTT.

The chain links TRBV11-2 to TRBJ2-7; 13 nucleotides line up with TRBD2. The V segment lost 1 base and the J segment 4 bases; nucleotides outside the gene matches: 1. CDR3 length: 15 residues. Germline V lookup: CDR1 SGHAT, CDR2 FQNNGV. CDR3 in amino acids: CASSLGTSGSYEQYF. CDR3 DNA sequence: TGTGCCAGCAGCTTAGGGACTAGCGGGAGTTACGAGCAGTACTTC. Supplemented by reference TRBV11-2 and TRBJ2-7, the full variable domain reads EAGVAQSPRYKIIEKRQSVAFWCNPISGHATLYWYQQILGQGPKLLIQFQNNGVVDDSQLPKDRFSAERLKGVDSTLKIQPAKLEDSAVYLCASSLGTSGSYEQYFGPGTRLTVT.

This chain uses TRBV1 with TRBJ1-1; TRBD1 is taken as the D call from the table, unchecked against the DNA. TRBV1 is recorded as a pseudogene. The CDR3 contains 17 residues. CDR3 DNA: TGCACCAGCAGCCAAGAAGGGGACAGTCTACTTTCCTTTGGAGCTTTCTTT. Protein: CTSSQEGDSLLSFGAFF.

This chain connects TRBV2 to TRBJ1-4; D gene ambiguous. In germline, CDR1 is SNHLY, CDR2 FYNNEI. V gave up 6 bases and J gave up 0 bases, with 8 bases separating them. This CDR3 comprises 14 residues. The CDR3 nucleotides read TGTGCCAGCAGGCGGACTTCAACTAATGAAAAACTGTTTTTT. It yields the protein CASRRTSTNEKLFF. Using reference TRBV2 and TRBJ1-4 for the parts outside the CDR3, the full variable domain is EPEVTQTPSHQVTQMGQEVILRCVPISNHLYFYWYRQILGQKVEFLVSFYNNEISEKSEIFDDQFSVERPDGSNFTLKIRSTKLEDSAMYFCASRRTSTNEKLFFGSGTQLSVL.

V gene TRBV2 combines with J gene TRBJ2-5, with a weak D call TRBD2 (7 bases). Germline V gene sequence: CDR1 SNHLY, CDR2 FYNNEI. The CDR3 runs to 15 residues. V lost 2 bases and J lost 5, with 15 bases in between. The CDR3 sequence: CASSELRGGGETQYF. The CDR3 DNA reads TGTGCCAGCAGTGAATTGCGCGGGGGCGGTGAGACCCAGTACTTC.

The chain couples TRBV12-3 or TRBV12-4 to TRBJ1-2; no definite D call. The CDR3 sequence is 13 residues long. Trimming removed 6 bases at V and 7 bases at J, with 15 bases between. The CDR3 here is CASSVRTRGGYTF. The CDR3 nucleotides read TGTGCCAGCAGCGTAAGAACCCGGGGTGGCTACACCTTC.

The table lists this clone with a few counts. Within the sample, other DNA sequences also encode this same CDR3. This sequence joins TRBV12-3 or TRBV12-4 and TRBJ1-5; TRBD1 is a possible D gene (5 bases). This CDR3 has 13 residues. Trimming cost V 3 bases and J 2 bases, with 5 bases left between them. The CDR3 nucleotides are TGTGCCAGCAGTTTGACAGGCAATCAGCCCCAGCATTTT. It encodes CASSLTGNQPQHF.

The chain links TRBV7-2 to TRBJ1-3, with D perhaps matching TRBD1 (6 bases). The germline CDR1 and CDR2 sequences are SGHTA and FQGNSA. This CDR3 contains 15 residues. V was clipped by 5 bases and J by 7 bases, with 18 bases between them. The CDR3 loop reads CASSPPGAEGNTIYF. DNA of the CDR3: TGTGCCAGCAGCCCCCCAGGGGCTGAAGGGAACACCATATATTTT.

As regards this clone: Additional DNA sequences in this sample encode the identical CDR3. The rearrangement uses TRBV4-3 and TRBJ2-3; 9 nucleotides agree with TRBD1. Germline CDR1 LGHNA, CDR2 YSLEER. This CDR3 spans 16 amino acids. V trimming: 3 bases; J trimming: 3 bases; junction bases outside the gene matches: 7. CDR3 sequence: CASSQSTGGGTDTQYF. The CDR3 nucleotides are TGCGCCAGCAGCCAGTCGACAGGGGGTGGGACAGATACGCAGTATTTT.

Here the CDR3 DNA reads TGCGCCAGCAGCAACCGTCCGGGACAGGGTGAAGAGCAGTACTTC. Protein: CASSNRPGQGEEQYF. This sequence joins TRBV5-1 and TRBJ2-7; the match to TRBD1 covers 9 bases. V was pared by 4 bases and J by 7 bases, with 12 bases of the junction left unmatched. The CDR3 runs 15 residues. Looked up from germline, CDR1 is SGHRS and CDR2 is YFSETQ.

V gene TRBV6-5 combines with J gene TRBJ2-5; D is unclear. Deletions cut 0 bases from V and 2 bases from J, with 7 bases between. CDR1 is MNHEY, CDR2 SVGAGI, per germline. There are 14 residues in the CDR3. The DNA of the CDR3 is TGTGCCAGCAGTTACTCGAGGCGGCAAGAGACCCAGTACTTC. It is translated as CASSYSRRQETQYF.

The chain links TRBV23-1 to TRBJ1-2; weak D call: TRBD1 (6 bases). TRBV23-1 is filed as an ORF, its function uncertain. CDR3 size: 12 residues. The CDR3 DNA reads as TGCGCTCCCGGGGGGGCAAAGAATGGCTACACCTTC. Protein product: CAPGGAKNGYTF.

The gene calls are TRBV7-2 and TRBJ2-5; D possibly corresponds to TRBD2 (5 bases). The length of the CDR3 is 12 residues. In germline, CDR1 is SGHTA, CDR2 FQGNSA. V lost 5 bases and J 5 bases, leaving 9 bases between the germline ends. CDR3 nucleotides: TGTGCCAGCAGCCGTCCGGGGGAGACCCAGTACTTC. It is translated as CASSRPGETQYF.

V gene TRBV6-6 combines with J gene TRBJ2-3, with D perhaps matching TRBD2 (6 bases). The germline V gene has CDR1 MNHNY and CDR2 SVGAGI (reference sequence). Deletions cut 10 bases from V and 2 bases from J, with 16 bases between. This CDR3 has 14 amino acids. CDR3 region: CATQVASVTDTQYF. CDR3 coding DNA: TGTGCCACCCAAGTGGCTAGCGTCACAGATACGCAGTATTTT.

Here the CDR3 DNA reads TGCGCCAGCAGCCAAGATGCGGGGGGGCCCAAAGATACGCAGTATTTT. Its protein product is CASSQDAGGPKDTQYF. The chain joins TRBV4-1 to TRBJ2-3, with 9 bases lining up with TRBD2. The junction had 6 bases not matched to a gene; V was cut back by 0 bases and J by 5 bases. The CDR3 runs 16 residues. The germline V gene has CDR1 MGHRA and CDR2 YSYEKL.

This chain's CDR3 is CASSYAIGQGNSPLHF. The CDR3, as DNA: TGTGCCAGCAGTTACGCGATTGGACAGGGAAATTCACCCCTCCACTTT. The chain has TRBV6-5 and TRBJ1-6; 8 positions match TRBD1. The CDR3 is 16 residues long. CDR1 is MNHEY and CDR2 is SVGAGI in the germline V gene. V lost 2 bases to trimming and J lost 7 bases; unmatched junction nucleotides: 7.